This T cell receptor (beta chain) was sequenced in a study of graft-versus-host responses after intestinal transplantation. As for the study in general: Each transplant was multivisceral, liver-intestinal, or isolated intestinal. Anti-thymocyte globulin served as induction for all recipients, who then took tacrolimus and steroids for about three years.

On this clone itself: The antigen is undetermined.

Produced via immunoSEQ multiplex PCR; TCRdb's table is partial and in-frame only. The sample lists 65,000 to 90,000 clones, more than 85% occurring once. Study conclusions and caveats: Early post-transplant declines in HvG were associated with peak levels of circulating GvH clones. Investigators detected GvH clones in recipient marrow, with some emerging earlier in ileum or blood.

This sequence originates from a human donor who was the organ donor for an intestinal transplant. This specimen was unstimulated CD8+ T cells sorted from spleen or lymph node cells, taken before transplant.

CDR3 nucleotide sequence: TGTGCCAGCAGCCAAGGAATTGTGGGAGGGGGTTACAATGAGCAGTTCTTC. Protein sequence: CASSQGIVGGGYNEQFF. The rearrangement uses TRBV4-2 and TRBJ2-1; D may be TRBD2 (7 bases). Germline V gene sequence: CDR1 LGHNA, CDR2 YNFKEQ. This CDR3 contains 17 residues. Trimming removed 1 base from V and 4 bases from J, with 17 bases in between.